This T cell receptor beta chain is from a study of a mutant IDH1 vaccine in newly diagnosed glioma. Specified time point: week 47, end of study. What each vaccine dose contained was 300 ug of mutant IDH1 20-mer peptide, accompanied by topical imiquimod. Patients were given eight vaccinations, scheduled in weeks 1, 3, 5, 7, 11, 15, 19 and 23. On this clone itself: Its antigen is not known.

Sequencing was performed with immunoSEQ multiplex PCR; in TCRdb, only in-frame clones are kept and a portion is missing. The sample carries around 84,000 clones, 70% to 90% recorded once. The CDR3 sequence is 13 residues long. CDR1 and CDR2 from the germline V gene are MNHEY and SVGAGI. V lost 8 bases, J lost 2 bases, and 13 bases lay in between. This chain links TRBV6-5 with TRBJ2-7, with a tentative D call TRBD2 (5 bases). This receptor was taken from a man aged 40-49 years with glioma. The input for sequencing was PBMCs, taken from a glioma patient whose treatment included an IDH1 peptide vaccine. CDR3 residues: CASGEQAPYEQYF. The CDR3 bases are TGTGCCAGCGGGGAGCAGGCACCCTACGAGCAGTACTTC.